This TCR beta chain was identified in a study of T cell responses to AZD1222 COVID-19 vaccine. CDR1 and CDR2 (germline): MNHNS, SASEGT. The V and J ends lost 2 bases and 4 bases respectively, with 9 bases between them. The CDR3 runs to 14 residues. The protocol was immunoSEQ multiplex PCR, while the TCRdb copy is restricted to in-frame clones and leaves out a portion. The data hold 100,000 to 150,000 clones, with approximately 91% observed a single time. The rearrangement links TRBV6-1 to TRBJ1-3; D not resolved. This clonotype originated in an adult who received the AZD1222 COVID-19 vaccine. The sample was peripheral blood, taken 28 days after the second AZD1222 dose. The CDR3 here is CASSEMRLGNTIYF. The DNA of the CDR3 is TGTGCCAGCAGTGAAATGAGGTTAGGAAACACCATATATTTT.